This T cell receptor (beta chain) was captured in a study of vaccination effects on CD4 cells after COVID-19. The study, taken as a whole, reports: After vaccination of healthy people, only 1 of 255 vaccine-induced clones cross-reacted with common cold coronaviruses.

Per the germline V gene, CDR1 is MNHEY and CDR2 is SVGAGI. The CDR3 is made up of 15 amino acids. With 5 bases clipped from V and 1 base from J, the junction kept 3 bases outside the gene matches. TCRdb's copy holds only in-frame clones and misses some; the assay was immunoSEQ multiplex PCR. The sample includes more than 60,000 clones, around two thirds of them seen just once. Concerning this clone itself: Antigen specificity is unknown.

Following culture for under 12 days, CD4+ T cells were isolated. Vaccination of participants consisted of two doses of either the BNT162b2 or mRNA-1273 vaccine. Each culture had half its medium swapped for IL-2 medium on days 3 and 7. V usage is TRBV6-5 and J usage is TRBJ2-2; 8 bases agree with TRBD2. The input for sequencing was CD4+ T cells from PBMCs cultured without peptide, taken after COVID-19 vaccination. The clonotype comes from a human donor who received a COVID-19 vaccine. In DNA, the CDR3 is TGTGCCAGCAGTCGGGAGGGTTTGAACACCGGGGAGCTGTTTTTT. Residues: CASSREGLNTGELFF.